This T cell receptor (beta chain) was captured by sequencing in a study of shared clonotypes between healthy human individuals. Germline V gene data show CDR1 as MDHEN and CDR2 as SYDVKM. V was pared by 2 bases and J by 8 bases, with 15 bases between. This CDR3 region has 15 residues. The study's findings and limits: Tissue TCR repertoires likely differ from these blood-only repertoires.

Here immunoSEQ multiplex PCR was the method, and the copy in TCRdb shows in-frame clones only, minus some. The repertoire holds millions of clones, 90% to 95% seen once, with roughly 0.14% in the top ten. In regard to this clone: The antigen remains undetermined.

The V gene is TRBV28, the J gene TRBJ2-2; possible D gene TRBD2, 6 bases. The clonotype was recovered from a man aged 18 to 29 in good health. The sequenced sample was naive CD4+ T cells sorted from blood. Stated subset: CD45RA+ positively selected. CDR3 DNA sequence: TGTGCCAGCAGTTTACTGGGAGGAGGGTTAGGGGAGCTGTTTTTT. This codes for CASSLLGGGLGELFF. Variable domain in full (rest from reference TRBV28 and TRBJ2-2): DVKVTQSSRYLVKRTGEKVFLECVQDMDHENMFWYRQDPGLGLRLIYFSYDVKMKEKGDIPEGYSVSREKKERFSLILESASTNQTSMYLCASSLLGGGLGELFFGEGSRLTVL.